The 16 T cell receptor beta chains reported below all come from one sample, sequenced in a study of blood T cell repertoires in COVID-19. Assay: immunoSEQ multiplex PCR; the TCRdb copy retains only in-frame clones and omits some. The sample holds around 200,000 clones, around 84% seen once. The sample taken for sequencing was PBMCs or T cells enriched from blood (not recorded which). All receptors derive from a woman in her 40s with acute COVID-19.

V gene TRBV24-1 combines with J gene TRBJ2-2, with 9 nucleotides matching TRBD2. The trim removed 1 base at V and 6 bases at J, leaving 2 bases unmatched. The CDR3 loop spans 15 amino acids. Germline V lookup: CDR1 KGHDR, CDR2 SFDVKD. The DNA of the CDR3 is TGTGCCACCAGTGATTTTCGCGGGGGGGCCGGGGAGCTGTTTTTT. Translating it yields CATSDFRGGAGELFF.

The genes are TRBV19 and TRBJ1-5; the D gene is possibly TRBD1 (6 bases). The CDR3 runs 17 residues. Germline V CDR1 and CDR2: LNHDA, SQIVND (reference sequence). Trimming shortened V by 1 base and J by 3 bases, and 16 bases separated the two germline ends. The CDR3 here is CASSIGGGGGNNQPQHF. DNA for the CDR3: TGTGCCAGTAGTATAGGCGGGGGGGGCGGAAACAATCAGCCCCAGCATTTT.

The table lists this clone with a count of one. CDR3 bases: TGTGCCAGCAGCTTATCGGGCAGGGCTAATGAAAAACTGTTTTTT. It specifies CASSLSGRANEKLFF. This chain links TRBV7-2 with TRBJ1-4; tentatively, D is TRBD1 (5 bases). Germline lookup yields CDR1 SGHTA and CDR2 FQGNSA. There are 15 residues in the CDR3. V lost 2 bases to trimming and J lost 3 bases, with 10 bases between them.

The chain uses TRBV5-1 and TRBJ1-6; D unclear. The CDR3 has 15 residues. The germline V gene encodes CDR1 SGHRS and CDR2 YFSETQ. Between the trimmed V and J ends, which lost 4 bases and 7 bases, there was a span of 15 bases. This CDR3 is CASSTASRSNSPLHF. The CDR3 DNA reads TGCGCCAGCAGCACCGCCTCGCGGTCCAATTCACCCCTCCACTTT.

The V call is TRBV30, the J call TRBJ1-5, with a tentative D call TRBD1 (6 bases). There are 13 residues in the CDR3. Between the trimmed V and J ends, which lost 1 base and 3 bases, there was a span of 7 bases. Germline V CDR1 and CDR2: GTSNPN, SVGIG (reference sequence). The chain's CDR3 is CAWSGQANQPQHF. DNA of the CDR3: TGTGCCTGGAGTGGACAGGCCAATCAGCCCCAGCATTTT. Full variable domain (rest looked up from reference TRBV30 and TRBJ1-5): SQTIHQWPATLVQPVGSPLSLECTVEGTSNPNLYWYRQAAGRGLQLLFYSVGIGQISSEVPQNLSASRPQDRQFILSSKKLLLSDSGFYLCAWSGQANQPQHFGDGTRLSIL.

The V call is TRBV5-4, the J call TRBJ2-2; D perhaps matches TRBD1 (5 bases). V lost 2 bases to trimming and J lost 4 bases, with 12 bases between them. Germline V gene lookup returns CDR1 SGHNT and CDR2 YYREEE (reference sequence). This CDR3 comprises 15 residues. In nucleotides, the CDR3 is TGTGCCAGCAGCTTCATTCCCCAGGGCACCGGGGAGCTGTTTTTT. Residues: CASSFIPQGTGELFF.

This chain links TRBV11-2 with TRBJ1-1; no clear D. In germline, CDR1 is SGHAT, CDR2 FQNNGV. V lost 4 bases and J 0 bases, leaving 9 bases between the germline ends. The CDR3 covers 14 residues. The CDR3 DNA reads TGTGCCAGCAGCTCCGGAGTAATGAACACTGAAGCTTTCTTT. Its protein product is CASSSGVMNTEAFF.

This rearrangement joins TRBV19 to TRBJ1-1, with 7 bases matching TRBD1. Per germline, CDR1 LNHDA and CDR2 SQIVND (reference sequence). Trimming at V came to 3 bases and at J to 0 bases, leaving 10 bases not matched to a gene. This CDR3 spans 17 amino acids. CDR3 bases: TGTGCCAGTAGTATGCTTAGGGACAGAGCCTTGAACACTGAAGCTTTCTTT. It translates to CASSMLRDRALNTEAFF. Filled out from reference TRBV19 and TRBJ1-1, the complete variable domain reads DGGITQSPKYLFRKEGQNVTLSCEQNLNHDAMYWYRQDPGQGLRLIYYSQIVNDFQKGDIAEGYSVSREKKESFPLTVTSAQKNPTAFYLCASSMLRDRALNTEAFFGQGTRLTVV.

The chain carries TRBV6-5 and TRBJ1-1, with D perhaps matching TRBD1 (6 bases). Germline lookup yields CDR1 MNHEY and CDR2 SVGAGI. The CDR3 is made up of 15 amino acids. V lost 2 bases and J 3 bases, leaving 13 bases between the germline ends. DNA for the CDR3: TGTGCCAGCAGTTACAGTCGGACAGCCTACACTGAAGCTTTCTTT. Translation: CASSYSRTAYTEAFF.

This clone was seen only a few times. CDR3 DNA sequence: TGTGCCAGCTCACCGCTACAGGGTGAGACCGGGGAGCTGTTTTTT. This encodes CASSPLQGETGELFF. This chain connects TRBV18 to TRBJ2-2; possible D gene TRBD1, 6 bases. The germline V gene encodes CDR1 KGHSH and CDR2 LQKENI. V was trimmed by 3 bases and J by 5 bases, leaving 13 bases between them. The length of the CDR3 is 15 residues.

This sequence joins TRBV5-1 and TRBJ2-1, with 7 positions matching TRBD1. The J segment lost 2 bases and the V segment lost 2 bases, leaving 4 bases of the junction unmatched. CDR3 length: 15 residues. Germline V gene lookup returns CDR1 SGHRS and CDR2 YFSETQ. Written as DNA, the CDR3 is TGCGCCAGCAGCTTCGACAGGGTCCCCTACAATGAGCAGTTCTTC. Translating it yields CASSFDRVPYNEQFF.

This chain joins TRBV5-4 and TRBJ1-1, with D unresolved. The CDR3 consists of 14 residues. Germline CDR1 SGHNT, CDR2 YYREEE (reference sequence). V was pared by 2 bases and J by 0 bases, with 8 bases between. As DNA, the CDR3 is TGTGCCAGCAGCTTTTCTACTATGAACACTGAAGCTTTCTTT. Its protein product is CASSFSTMNTEAFF.

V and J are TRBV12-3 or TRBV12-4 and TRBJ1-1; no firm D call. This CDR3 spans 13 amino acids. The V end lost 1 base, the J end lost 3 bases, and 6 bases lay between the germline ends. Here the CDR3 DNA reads TGTGCCAGCAGTTTAGGTGGCCACACTGAAGCTTTCTTT. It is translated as CASSLGGHTEAFF.

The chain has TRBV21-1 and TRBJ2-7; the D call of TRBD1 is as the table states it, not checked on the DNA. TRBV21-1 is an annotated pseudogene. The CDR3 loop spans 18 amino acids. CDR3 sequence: CASSKARDREREFYEQYF. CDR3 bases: TGTGCCAGCAGCAAAGCGCGGGACAGGGAAAGAGAGTTCTACGAGCAGTACTTC.

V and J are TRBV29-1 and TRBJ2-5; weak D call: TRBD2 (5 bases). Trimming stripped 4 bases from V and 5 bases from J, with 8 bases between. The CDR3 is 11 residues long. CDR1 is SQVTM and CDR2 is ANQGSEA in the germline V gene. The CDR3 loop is CSVAPGETQYF. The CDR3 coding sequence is TGCAGCGTTGCGCCGGGGGAGACCCAGTACTTC.

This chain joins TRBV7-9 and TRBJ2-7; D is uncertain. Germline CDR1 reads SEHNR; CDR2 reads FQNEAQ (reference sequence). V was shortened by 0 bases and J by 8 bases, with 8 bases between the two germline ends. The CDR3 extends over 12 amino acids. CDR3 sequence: CASSLAVHKQYF. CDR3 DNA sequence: TGTGCCAGCAGCTTAGCGGTCCACAAGCAGTACTTC. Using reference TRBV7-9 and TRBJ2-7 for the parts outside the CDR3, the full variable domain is DTGVSQNPRHKITKRGQNVTFRCDPISEHNRLYWYRQTLGQGPEFLTYFQNEAQLEKSRLLSDRFSAERPKGSFSTLEIQRTEQGDSAMYLCASSLAVHKQYFGPGTRLTVT.